The 19 T cell receptor beta chains given below trace back to one sample, sequenced in a study of blood T cell repertoires in COVID-19. Method: immunoSEQ multiplex PCR; TCRdb's copy keeps in-frame clones and lacks some. The data contain almost 400,000 clones, around 87% of them seen just once; the ten biggest clones take up about 2.1%. Sequencing was carried out using peripheral blood. The receptors originated from an older woman with COVID-19, enrolled during active disease.

This rearrangement joins TRBV5-6 to TRBJ1-1, with a possible D match to TRBD1 (5 bases). Deletions cut 3 bases from V and 1 base from J, with 13 bases between. CDR1 is SGHDT, CDR2 YYEEEE, per germline. The CDR3 length is 15 residues. The CDR3 DNA is TGTGCCAGCAGCTACTTTGACAGACCGAACACTGAAGCTTTCTTT. Protein: CASSYFDRPNTEAFF.

The chain employs TRBV7-9 and TRBJ2-1, with 14 positions matching TRBD2. Trimming took 4 bases from V and 7 from J; bases not matched to a gene: 6. This CDR3 is built from 16 residues. CDR1 is SEHNR, CDR2 FQNEAQ, per germline (reference sequence). CDR3 in amino acids: CASSSMTSGGENEQFF. The CDR3 region has the DNA TGTGCCAGCAGCTCAATGACTAGCGGGGGGGAAAATGAGCAGTTCTTC.

This clone was recorded only once. The chain links TRBV18 to TRBJ1-6, with unresolved D. This CDR3 spans 14 amino acids. Trimming stripped 3 bases from V and 6 bases from J, with 9 bases between. In germline, CDR1 is KGHSH, CDR2 LQKENI. The CDR3 reads CASSPGQANSPLHF. The DNA of the CDR3 is TGTGCCAGCTCACCTGGGCAAGCTAATTCACCCCTCCACTTT.

This clone was found once. The CDR3 protein is CASSRQGWQPQHF. As DNA, the CDR3 is TGTGCCAGCAGCCGACAGGGCTGGCAGCCCCAGCATTTT. This chain joins TRBV7-8 and TRBJ1-5; 7 bases agree with TRBD1. Germline CDR1 and CDR2: SGHVS and FQNEAQ. CDR3 size: 13 residues. With V trimmed by 5 bases and J by 7 bases, 5 bases remained unmatched. Supplemented by reference TRBV7-8 and TRBJ1-5, the full variable domain reads GAGVSQSPRYKVAKRGQDVALRCDPISGHVSLFWYQQALGQGPEFLTYFQNEAQLDKSGLPSDRFFAERPEGSVSTLKIQRTQQEDSAVYLCASSRQGWQPQHFGDGTRLSIL.

The J gene is TRBJ1-6, the V gene TRBV6-2 or TRBV6-3, with D unresolved. The V gene's germline CDR1 is MNHEY and CDR2 SVGEGT. Trimming stripped 4 bases from V and 7 bases from J, with 17 bases between. This CDR3 is 16 amino acids long. The CDR3 protein is CASSSRGQNSNSPLHF. CDR3 DNA sequence: TGTGCCAGCAGTTCGCGAGGGCAGAACTCCAATTCACCCCTCCACTTT.

The V and J genes are TRBV5-1 and TRBJ2-5; 8 nucleotides match TRBD1. V shed 3 bases and J 5 bases; nucleotides not matched to a gene: 12. This CDR3 is built from 16 residues. Germline CDR1 reads SGHRS; CDR2 reads YFSETQ. For the CDR3, the DNA is TGCGCCAGCAGCTACGGGACAGGAGGGAGAGGGGAGACCCAGTACTTC. Translated, it gives CASSYGTGGRGETQYF.

The rearrangement joins TRBV19 to TRBJ1-1; D is possibly TRBD1 (5 bases). The CDR3 extends over 17 amino acids. CDR1 is LNHDA, CDR2 SQIVND, per germline (reference sequence). Trimming took 7 bases from V and 4 from J, leaving 25 bases between them. In DNA, the CDR3 is TGTGCCAGTAACTCCAGGACACCAACCGCGGCAGGCACTGAAGCTTTCTTT. Translating it yields CASNSRTPTAAGTEAFF.

This chain connects TRBV2 to TRBJ2-1, with D tentatively TRBD2 (6 bases). This CDR3 is 15 amino acids long. Germline CDR1 reads SNHLY; CDR2 reads FYNNEI. Trimming pared 6 bases from V and 4 bases from J, leaving 16 bases between. As DNA, the CDR3 is TGTGCCAGCAGCGGGGGTCCCGGACCTTACAATGAGCAGTTCTTC. Its protein product is CASSGGPGPYNEQFF.

The chain uses TRBV6-5 and TRBJ2-3; perhaps TRBD2 as D (5 bases). V lost 7 bases to trimming and J lost 0 bases, with 11 bases between them. Germline V gene data show CDR1 as MNHEY and CDR2 as SVGAGI. The CDR3 length is 14 residues. CDR3 nucleotide sequence: TGTGCCAGCAACCTCGGACTGAGCACAGATACGCAGTATTTT. It encodes CASNLGLSTDTQYF.

This chain uses TRBV24-1 with TRBJ2-2, with a weak D call TRBD2 (7 bases). V was clipped by 5 bases and J by 5 bases, with 14 bases between them. In germline, CDR1 is KGHDR, CDR2 SFDVKD. The CDR3 is 15 residues long. CDR3 sequence: CATSVSGGATGELFF. CDR3 sequence (DNA): TGTGCCACCAGTGTGTCGGGGGGCGCGACCGGGGAGCTGTTTTTT.

This clone was observed once. This chain connects TRBV7-2 to TRBJ1-1; perhaps TRBD1 as D (5 bases). Germline loops: CDR1 SGHTA, CDR2 FQGNSA. V dropped 2 bases and J dropped 1 base, with 8 bases sitting between them. The CDR3 length is 14 residues. CDR3 sequence (DNA): TGTGCCAGCAGCTTATTGGGGGGGAACACTGAAGCTTTCTTT. This gives the protein CASSLLGGNTEAFF.

This chain uses TRBV14 with TRBJ2-6; 8 nucleotides line up with TRBD1. The CDR3 covers 18 residues. J was trimmed by 0 bases and V by 1 base; bases with no gene match: 5. The germline V gene encodes CDR1 SGHDN and CDR2 FVKESK. Here the CDR3 DNA reads TGTGCCAGCAGCCAAGTTAGGACAGGGAGCTCTGGGGCCAACGTCCTGACTTTC. As protein: CASSQVRTGSSGANVLTF.

The J gene is TRBJ2-2, the V gene TRBV3-1 (or the pseudogene TRBV3-2); D is perhaps TRBD1 (6 bases). CDR1 and CDR2 (germline): LGHDT, YNNKEL (reference sequence). The V gene lost 3 bases and the J gene lost 6 bases, with 14 bases spanning the gap. CDR3 length: 15 amino acids. The CDR3 DNA follows: TGTGCCAGCAGCCACAATAACAGGGTCGCCGGGGAGCTGTTTTTT. The encoded protein is CASSHNNRVAGELFF.

The J gene is TRBJ1-2, the V gene TRBV11-1, with 10 bases aligning to TRBD1. Unmatched junction bases numbered 4, after V lost 5 bases and J lost 7 bases. Per the germline V gene, CDR1 is SGHAT and CDR2 is FQDESV (reference sequence). The CDR3 loop spans 13 amino acids. The CDR3 coding sequence is TGTGCCAGCAGCGCTGACAGGGGGCCTGGCTACACCTTC. It encodes CASSADRGPGYTF. Looking up the rest from reference TRBV11-1 and TRBJ1-2 gives the full variable domain: EAEVAQSPRYKITEKSQAVAFWCDPISGHATLYWYRQILGQGPELLVQFQDESVVDDSQLPKDRFSAERLKGVDSTLKIQPAELGDSAMYLCASSADRGPGYTFGSGTRLTVV.

The genes are TRBV20-1 and TRBJ2-1; tentatively, D is TRBD2 (5 bases). CDR1 and CDR2 from the germline V gene are DFQATT and SNEGSKA (reference sequence). This CDR3 region has 11 residues. As DNA, the CDR3 is TGCACCCCAACGCACGGCGGGGAGCAGTTCTTC. This translates into CTPTHGGEQFF.

This clone has just a few counts. The CDR3 loop reads CASSVGQKNTEAFF. The CDR3 DNA reads TGTGCCAGCAGCGTAGGACAGAAGAACACTGAAGCTTTCTTT. The chain couples TRBV9 to TRBJ1-1; D may be TRBD1 (5 bases). The CDR3 is 14 residues long. Germline CDR1 is SGDLS and CDR2 is YYNGEE. V lost 0 bases and J 1 base, leaving 7 bases between the germline ends. Variable domain in full (rest from reference TRBV9 and TRBJ1-1): DSGVTQTPKHLITATGQRVTLRCSPRSGDLSVYWYQQSLDQGLQFLIQYYNGEERAKGNILERFSAQQFPDLHSELNLSSLELGDSALYFCASSVGQKNTEAFFGQGTRLTVV.

The chain joins TRBV30 to TRBJ1-5; D gene ambiguous. This CDR3 is 12 amino acids long. Germline lookup yields CDR1 GTSNPN and CDR2 SVGIG (reference sequence). Trimming stripped 0 bases from V and 11 bases from J, with 11 bases between. The CDR3 sequence: CAWSVQRGTQHF. CDR3 in DNA: TGTGCCTGGAGTGTACAACGGGGAACCCAGCATTTT.

The gene calls are TRBV6-2 or TRBV6-3 and TRBJ2-1, with TRBD1 matching 7 bases. The ends lost 5 bases at V and 6 bases at J; junction bases unmatched: 1. Germline loops: CDR1 MNHEY, CDR2 SVGEGT. The CDR3 extends over 12 amino acids. The CDR3, as DNA: TGTGCCAGCAGTCGACAGGGCAATGAGCAGTTCTTC. Its translation: CASSRQGNEQFF.

The rearrangement uses TRBV6-5 and TRBJ1-2; 9 bases agree with TRBD1. The CDR3 length is 14 residues. The ends lost 2 bases at V and 6 bases at J; junction bases unmatched: 4. Germline CDR1 MNHEY, CDR2 SVGAGI. CDR3 nucleotides: TGTGCCAGCAGTTACCAGGGACAGGGTGATGGCTACACCTTC. Its protein is CASSYQGQGDGYTF.